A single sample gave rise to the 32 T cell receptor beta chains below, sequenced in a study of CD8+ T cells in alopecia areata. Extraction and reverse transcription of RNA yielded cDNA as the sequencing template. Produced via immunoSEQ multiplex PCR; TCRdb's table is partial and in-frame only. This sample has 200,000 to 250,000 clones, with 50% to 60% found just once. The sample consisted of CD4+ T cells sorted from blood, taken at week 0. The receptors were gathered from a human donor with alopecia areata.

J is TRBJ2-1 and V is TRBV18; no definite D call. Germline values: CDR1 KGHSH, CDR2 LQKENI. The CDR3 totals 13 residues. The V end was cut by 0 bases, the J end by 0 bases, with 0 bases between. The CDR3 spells CASSPPSYNEQFF. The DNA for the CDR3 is TGTGCCAGCTCACCACCCTCCTACAATGAGCAGTTCTTC.

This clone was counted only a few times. CDR3 nucleotides: TGTGCCAGCAGCTTAAGGGAGAATGAGCAGTTCTTC. Translated: CASSLRENEQFF. The chain links TRBV7-9 to TRBJ2-1; D perhaps matches TRBD2 (5 bases). V lost 2 bases and J 7 bases, leaving 6 bases between the germline ends. From germline, CDR1 is SEHNR and CDR2 FQNEAQ (reference sequence). This CDR3 comprises 12 residues.

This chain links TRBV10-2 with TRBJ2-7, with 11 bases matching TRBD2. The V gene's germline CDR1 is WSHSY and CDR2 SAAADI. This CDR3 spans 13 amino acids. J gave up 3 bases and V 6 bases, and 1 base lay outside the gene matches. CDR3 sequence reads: CASRGTSGYEQYF. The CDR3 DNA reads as TGCGCCAGCAGAGGGACTAGCGGCTACGAGCAGTACTTC.

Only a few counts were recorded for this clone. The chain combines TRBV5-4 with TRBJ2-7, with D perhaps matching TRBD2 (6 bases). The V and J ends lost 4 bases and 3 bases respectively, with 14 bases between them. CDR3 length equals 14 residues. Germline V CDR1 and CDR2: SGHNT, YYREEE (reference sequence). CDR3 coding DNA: TGTGCCAGCAGCAACGCGGGATTGCTCTACGAGCAGTACTTC. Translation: CASSNAGLLYEQYF.

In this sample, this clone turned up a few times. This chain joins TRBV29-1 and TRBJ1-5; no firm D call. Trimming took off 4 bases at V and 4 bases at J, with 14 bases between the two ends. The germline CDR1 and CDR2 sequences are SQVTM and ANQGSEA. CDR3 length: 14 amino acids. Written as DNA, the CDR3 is TGCAGCGTTGCATGGACGGATCTTAATCAGCCCCAGCATTTT. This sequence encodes CSVAWTDLNQPQHF.

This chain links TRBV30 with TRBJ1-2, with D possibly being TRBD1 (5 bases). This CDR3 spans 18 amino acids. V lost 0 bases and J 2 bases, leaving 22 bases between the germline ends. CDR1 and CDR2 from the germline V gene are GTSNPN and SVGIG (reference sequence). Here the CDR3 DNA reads TGTGCCTGGAGTGTATGGGCCCGACGGGGGGTTCGGAACTATGGCTACACCTTC. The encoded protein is CAWSVWARRGVRNYGYTF.

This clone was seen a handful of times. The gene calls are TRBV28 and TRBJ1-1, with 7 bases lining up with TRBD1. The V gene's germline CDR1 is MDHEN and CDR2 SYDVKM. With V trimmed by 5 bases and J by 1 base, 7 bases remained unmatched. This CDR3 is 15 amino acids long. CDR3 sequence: CASSPRTGRNTEAFF. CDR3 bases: TGTGCCAGCAGTCCGCGGACAGGTAGGAACACTGAAGCTTTCTTT. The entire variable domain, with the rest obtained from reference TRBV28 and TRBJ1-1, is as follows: DVKVTQSSRYLVKRTGEKVFLECVQDMDHENMFWYRQDPGLGLRLIYFSYDVKMKEKGDIPEGYSVSREKKERFSLILESASTNQTSMYLCASSPRTGRNTEAFFGQGTRLTVV.

The CDR3 protein is CASSYIAGVAYEQYF. The CDR3 nucleotides read TGTGCCAGCAGCTACATAGCGGGAGTGGCCTACGAGCAGTACTTC. This chain links TRBV7-2 with TRBJ2-7, with TRBD2 matching over 9 bases. Germline CDR1 reads SGHTA; CDR2 reads FQGNSA. V lost 4 bases to trimming and J lost 2 bases; unmatched junction nucleotides: 6. The CDR3 has 15 residues.

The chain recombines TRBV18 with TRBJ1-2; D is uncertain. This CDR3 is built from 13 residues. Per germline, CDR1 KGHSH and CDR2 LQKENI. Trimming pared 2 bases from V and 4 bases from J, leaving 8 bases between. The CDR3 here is CASSPDGTYGYTF. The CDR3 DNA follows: TGTGCCAGCTCACCAGACGGAACCTATGGCTACACCTTC. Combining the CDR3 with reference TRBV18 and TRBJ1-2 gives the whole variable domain NAGVMQNPRHLVRRRGQEARLRCSPMKGHSHVYWYRQLPEEGLKFMVYLQKENIIDESGMPKERFSAEFPKEGPSILRIQQVVRGDSAAYFCASSPDGTYGYTFGSGTRLTVV.

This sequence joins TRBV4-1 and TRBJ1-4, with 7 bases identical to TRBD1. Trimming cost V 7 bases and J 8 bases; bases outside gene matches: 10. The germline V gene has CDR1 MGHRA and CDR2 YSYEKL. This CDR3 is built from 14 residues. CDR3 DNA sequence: TGCGCCAGCAAAATACAGGGGCTGGGGGAAAAACTGTTTTTT. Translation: CASKIQGLGEKLFF.

In DNA form, the CDR3 reads TGTGCCAGCTCTCCGGACAGCTACTACGAGCAGTACTTC. Protein: CASSPDSYYEQYF. The chain carries TRBV18 and TRBJ2-7; D may be TRBD1 (6 bases). The CDR3 runs 13 residues. The germline V gene has CDR1 KGHSH and CDR2 LQKENI. Trimming took off 6 bases at V and 3 bases at J, with 12 bases between the two ends.

CDR3 coding DNA: TGCAGCGTTGAAGATCCCAGGTCCGCTAGAGGCTACACCTTC. Its protein product is CSVEDPRSARGYTF. This chain joins TRBV29-1 and TRBJ1-2; D remains ambiguous. In germline, CDR1 is SQVTM, CDR2 ANQGSEA. V lost 0 bases, J lost 8 bases, and 16 bases lay in between. The CDR3 is made up of 14 amino acids. Using reference TRBV29-1 and TRBJ1-2 for the parts outside the CDR3, the full variable domain is SAVISQKPSRDICQRGTSLTIQCQVDSQVTMMFWYRQQPGQSLTLIATANQGSEATYESGFVIDKFPISRPNLTFSTLTVSNMSPEDSSIYLCSVEDPRSARGYTFGSGTRLTVV.

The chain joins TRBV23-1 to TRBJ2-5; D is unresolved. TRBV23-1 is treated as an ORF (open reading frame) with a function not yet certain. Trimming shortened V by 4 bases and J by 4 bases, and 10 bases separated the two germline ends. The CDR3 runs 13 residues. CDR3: CASSRETSETQYF. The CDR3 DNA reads TGCGCCAGCAGTCGTGAGACGTCAGAGACCCAGTACTTC.

DNA of the CDR3: TGTGCCACCACCGCCCCGGGGACCTACGAGCAGTACTTC. Its protein is CATTAPGTYEQYF. The V and J genes are TRBV18 and TRBJ2-7; TRBD2 might be the D (5 bases). There are 13 residues in the CDR3. Germline V gene sequence: CDR1 KGHSH, CDR2 LQKENI. V lost 10 bases to trimming and J lost 2 bases, with 15 bases between them.

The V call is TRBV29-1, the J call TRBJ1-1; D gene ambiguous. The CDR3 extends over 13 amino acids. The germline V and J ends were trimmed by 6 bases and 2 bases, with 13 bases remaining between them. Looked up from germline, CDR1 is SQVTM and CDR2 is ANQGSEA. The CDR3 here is CSVLGNANTEAFF. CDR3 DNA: TGCAGCGTGTTGGGGAATGCCAACACTGAAGCTTTCTTT.

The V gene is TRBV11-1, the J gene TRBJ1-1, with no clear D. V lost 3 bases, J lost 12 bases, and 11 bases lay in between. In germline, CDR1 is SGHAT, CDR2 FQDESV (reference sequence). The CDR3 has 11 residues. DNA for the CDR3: TGTGCCAGCAGCTTGGAAGGGCTGCCTTTCTTT. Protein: CASSLEGLPFF.

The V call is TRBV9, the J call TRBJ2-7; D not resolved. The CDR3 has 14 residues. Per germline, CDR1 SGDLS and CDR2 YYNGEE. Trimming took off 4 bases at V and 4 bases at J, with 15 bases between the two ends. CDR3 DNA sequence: TGTGCCAGCAGCCCCACGAATCCGTCTTACGAGCAGTACTTC. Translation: CASSPTNPSYEQYF.

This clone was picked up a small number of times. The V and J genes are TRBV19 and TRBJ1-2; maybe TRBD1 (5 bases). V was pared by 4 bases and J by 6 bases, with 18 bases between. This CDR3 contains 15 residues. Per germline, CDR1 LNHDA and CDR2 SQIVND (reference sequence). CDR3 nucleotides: TGTGCCAGTAGTAAATCTCCGGGACTTGGGCATGGCTACACCTTC. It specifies CASSKSPGLGHGYTF.

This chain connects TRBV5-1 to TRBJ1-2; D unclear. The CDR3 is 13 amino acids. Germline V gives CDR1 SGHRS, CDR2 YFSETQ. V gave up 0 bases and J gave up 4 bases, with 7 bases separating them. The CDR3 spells CASSLGSAYGYTF. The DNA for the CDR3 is TGCGCCAGCAGCTTGGGCTCAGCCTATGGCTACACCTTC.

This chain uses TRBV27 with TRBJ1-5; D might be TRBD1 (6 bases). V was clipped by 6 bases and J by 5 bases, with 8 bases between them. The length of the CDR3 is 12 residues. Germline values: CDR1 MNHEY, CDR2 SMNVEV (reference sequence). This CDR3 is CASRTGHQPQHF. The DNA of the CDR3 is TGTGCCAGCAGGACAGGTCATCAGCCCCAGCATTTT.

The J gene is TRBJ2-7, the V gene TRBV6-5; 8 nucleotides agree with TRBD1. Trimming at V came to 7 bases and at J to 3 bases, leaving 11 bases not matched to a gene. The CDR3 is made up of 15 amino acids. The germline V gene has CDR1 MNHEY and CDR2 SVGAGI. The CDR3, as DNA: TGTGCCAGCACCGCATTGGACAGGGCCTACTACGAGCAGTACTTC. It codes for CASTALDRAYYEQYF.

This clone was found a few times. The CDR3 protein is CASSLPGQGNEKLFF. CDR3 coding DNA: TGTGCCAGCAGCTTGCCGGGACAGGGGAATGAAAAACTGTTTTTT. The chain combines TRBV7-9 with TRBJ1-4; 10 bases match TRBD1. Germline values: CDR1 SEHNR, CDR2 FQNEAQ (reference sequence). CDR3 length: 15 amino acids. Trimming removed 3 bases from V and 5 bases from J; junction bases left unmatched: 3.

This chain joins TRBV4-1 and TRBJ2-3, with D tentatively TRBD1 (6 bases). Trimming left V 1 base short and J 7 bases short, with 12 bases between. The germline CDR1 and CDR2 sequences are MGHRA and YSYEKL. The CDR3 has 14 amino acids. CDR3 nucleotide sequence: TGCGCCAGCAGCCAAGCCGGGGACATATATACGCAGTATTTT. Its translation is CASSQAGDIYTQYF.

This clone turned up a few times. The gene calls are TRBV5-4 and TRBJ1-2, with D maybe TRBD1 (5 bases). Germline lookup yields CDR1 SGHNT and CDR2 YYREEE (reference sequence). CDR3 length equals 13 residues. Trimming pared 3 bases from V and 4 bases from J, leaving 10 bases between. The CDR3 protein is CASSSSGLYGYTF. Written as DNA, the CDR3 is TGTGCCAGCAGCTCATCAGGGCTCTATGGCTACACCTTC. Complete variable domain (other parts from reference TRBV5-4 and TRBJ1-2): ETGVTQSPTHLIKTRGQQVTLRCSSQSGHNTVSWYQQALGQGPQFIFQYYREEENGRGNFPPRFSGLQFPNYSSELNVNALELDDSALYLCASSSSGLYGYTFGSGTRLTVV.

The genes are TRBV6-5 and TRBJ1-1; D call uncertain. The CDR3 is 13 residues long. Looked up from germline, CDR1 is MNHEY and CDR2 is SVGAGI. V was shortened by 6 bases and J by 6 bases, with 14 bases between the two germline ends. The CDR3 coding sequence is TGTGCCAGCAGACGACAAGCCGACGCTGAAGCTTTCTTT. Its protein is CASRRQADAEAFF.

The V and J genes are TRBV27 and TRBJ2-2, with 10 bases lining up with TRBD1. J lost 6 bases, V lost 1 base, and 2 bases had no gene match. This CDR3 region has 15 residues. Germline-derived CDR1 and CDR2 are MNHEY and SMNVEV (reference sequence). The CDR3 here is CASSLLGTGAGELFF. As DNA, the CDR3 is TGTGCCAGCAGTTTATTGGGGACAGGGGCCGGGGAGCTGTTTTTT.

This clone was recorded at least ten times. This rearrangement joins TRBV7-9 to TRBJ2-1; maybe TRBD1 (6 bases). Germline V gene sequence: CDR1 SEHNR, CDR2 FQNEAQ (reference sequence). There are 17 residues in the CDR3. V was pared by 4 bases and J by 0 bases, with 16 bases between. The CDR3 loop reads CASSYRAKGSSYNEQFF. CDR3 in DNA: TGTGCCAGCAGCTACAGGGCTAAGGGGTCCTCCTACAATGAGCAGTTCTTC.

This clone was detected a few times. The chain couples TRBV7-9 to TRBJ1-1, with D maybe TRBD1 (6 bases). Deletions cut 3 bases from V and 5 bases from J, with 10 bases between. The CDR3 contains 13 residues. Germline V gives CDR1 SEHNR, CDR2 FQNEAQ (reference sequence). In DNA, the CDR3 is TGTGCCAGCAGCTTTGGGGGCAGGACTGAAGCTTTCTTT. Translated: CASSFGGRTEAFF. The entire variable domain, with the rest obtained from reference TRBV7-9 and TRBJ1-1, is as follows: DTGVSQNPRHKITKRGQNVTFRCDPISEHNRLYWYRQTLGQGPEFLTYFQNEAQLEKSRLLSDRFSAERPKGSFSTLEIQRTEQGDSAMYLCASSFGGRTEAFFGQGTRLTVV.

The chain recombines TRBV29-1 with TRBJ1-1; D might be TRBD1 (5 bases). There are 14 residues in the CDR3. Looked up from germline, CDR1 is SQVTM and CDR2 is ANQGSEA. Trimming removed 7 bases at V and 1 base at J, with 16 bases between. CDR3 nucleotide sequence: TGCAGCGCCCGCTGGGGACTGACGAACACTGAAGCTTTCTTT. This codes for CSARWGLTNTEAFF.

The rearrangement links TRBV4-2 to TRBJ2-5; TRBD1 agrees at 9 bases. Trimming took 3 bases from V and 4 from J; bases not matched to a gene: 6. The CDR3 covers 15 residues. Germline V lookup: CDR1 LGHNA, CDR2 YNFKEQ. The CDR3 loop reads CASSHTLTGGETQYF. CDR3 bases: TGTGCCAGCAGCCACACTTTGACAGGGGGAGAGACCCAGTACTTC.

The CDR3 DNA reads TGTGCCAGCAGCTCTCAGGAGAACTATGGCTACACCTTC. This translates into CASSSQENYGYTF. The chain uses TRBV7-9 and TRBJ1-2; D uncertain. Looked up from germline, CDR1 is SEHNR and CDR2 is FQNEAQ (reference sequence). The CDR3 has 13 amino acids. Trimming cost V 4 bases and J 2 bases, with 8 bases left between them.

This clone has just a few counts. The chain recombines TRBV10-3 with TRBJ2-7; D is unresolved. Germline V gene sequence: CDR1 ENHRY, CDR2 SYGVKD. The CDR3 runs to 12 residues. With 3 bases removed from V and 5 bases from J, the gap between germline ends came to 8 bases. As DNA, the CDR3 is TGTGCCATCAGTGAAAAATGGAACGAGCAGTACTTC. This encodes CAISEKWNEQYF.